The rows below give T cell receptor beta chains drawn from one sample of a study of T-cell memory formation after mild COVID-19. TCRdb processed the 5' RACE reads anew with MiXCR; each CDR3 protein has one entry. The table includes approximately 350,000 distinct CDR3 sequences, around an eighth detected once. The sample was PBMCs or a T cell subset sorted from them (not recorded which). The receptors originated from a young man who had mild COVID-19 (a few samples of this study predate the infection). Cell type and time point are not known. The CDR3 runs from the conserved cysteine through the conserved F or W. A D gene is named only where the DNA matches it firmly. Rows may omit the clone size; those that give it use once, few, many or a size class.

d_call: NA
v_call: TRBV5-1
j_call: TRBJ2-7
clone_size: few
cdr3_aa: CASSPQPDIIHEQYF
cdr3_nt: TGCGCCAGCAGCCCCCAACCCGACATTATCCACGAGCAGTACTTC

d_call: NA
v_call: TRBV5-1
j_call: TRBJ2-5
clone_size: once
cdr3_aa: CSSRRQETQYF
cdr3_nt: TGCTCTTCCAGGAGGCAAGAGACCCAGTACTTC

d_call: NA
v_call: TRBV9
j_call: TRBJ2-3
clone_size: NA
cdr3_aa: CASSGKRSFRSTDTQYF
cdr3_nt: TGTGCCAGCAGCGGAAAGCGTAGCTTCCGTAGCACAGATACGCAGTATTTT

d_call: TRBD1
v_call: TRBV7-2
j_call: TRBJ2-6
clone_size: NA
cdr3_aa: CASSWDRASSGANVLTF
cdr3_nt: TGTGCCAGCAGCTGGGACAGGGCAAGCTCTGGGGCCAACGTCCTGACTTTC

d_call: TRBD1
v_call: TRBV5-1
j_call: TRBJ2-7
clone_size: NA
cdr3_aa: CASRTGVEQYF
cdr3_nt: TGCGCCAGCCGGACAGGGGTCGAGCAGTACTTC

d_call: NA
v_call: TRBV19
j_call: TRBJ2-2
clone_size: few
cdr3_aa: CASSRGDRTTGELFF
cdr3_nt: TGTGCCAGTAGTAGAGGGGATAGGACCACCGGGGAGCTGTTTTTT

d_call: NA
v_call: TRBV7-2
j_call: TRBJ2-7
clone_size: few
cdr3_aa: CASSSQLAGSYEQYF
cdr3_nt: TGTGCCAGCAGCTCGCAACTAGCCGGCTCCTACGAGCAGTACTTC

d_call: TRBD2
v_call: TRBV10-3
j_call: TRBJ2-1
clone_size: NA
cdr3_aa: CAISELAAAYNEQFF
cdr3_nt: TGTGCCATCAGTGAACTAGCGGCAGCCTACAATGAGCAGTTCTTC

d_call: NA
v_call: TRBV5-1
j_call: TRBJ1-1
clone_size: many
cdr3_aa: CASSFGAPLTEAFF
cdr3_nt: TGCGCCAGCAGCTTTGGGGCCCCGCTCACTGAAGCTTTCTTT

d_call: TRBD1
v_call: TRBV5-1
j_call: TRBJ1-2
clone_size: few
cdr3_aa: CASSGDRGPLDYGYTF
cdr3_nt: TGCGCCAGCAGTGGGGACAGGGGCCCCCTGGACTATGGCTACACCTTC

d_call: NA
v_call: TRBV29-1
j_call: TRBJ1-1
clone_size: NA
cdr3_aa: CSALRFGEATEAFF
cdr3_nt: TGCAGCGCACTAAGGTTCGGGGAGGCCACTGAAGCTTTCTTT

d_call: NA
v_call: TRBV7-6
j_call: TRBJ1-4
clone_size: many
cdr3_aa: CASSSQGLNEKLFF
cdr3_nt: TGTGCCAGCAGCTCACAGGGTCTGAATGAAAAACTGTTTTTT

d_call: NA
v_call: TRBV4-2
j_call: TRBJ2-6
clone_size: many
cdr3_aa: CASSPHTRGITGANVLTF
cdr3_nt: TGTGCCAGCAGCCCGCATACCCGGGGAATTACTGGGGCCAACGTCCTGACTTTC

d_call: NA
v_call: TRBV12-3/TRBV12-4
j_call: TRBJ2-1
clone_size: few
cdr3_aa: CASKGAGSYNEQFF
cdr3_nt: TGTGCCAGTAAAGGGGCAGGTTCCTACAATGAGCAGTTCTTC

d_call: TRBD2
v_call: TRBV5-1
j_call: TRBJ2-1
clone_size: few
cdr3_aa: CASSRGPGLAVNEQFF
cdr3_nt: TGCGCCAGCAGCAGGGGCCCGGGACTAGCGGTCAATGAGCAGTTCTTC

d_call: NA
v_call: TRBV4-2
j_call: TRBJ1-2
clone_size: NA
cdr3_aa: CASRPDTAEGYTF
cdr3_nt: TGTGCCAGCAGACCCGACACCGCGGAGGGCTACACCTTC

d_call: NA
v_call: TRBV12-3/TRBV12-4
j_call: TRBJ1-1
clone_size: few
cdr3_aa: CASSLRVLTEAFF
cdr3_nt: TGTGCCAGCAGTTTAAGGGTGCTCACTGAAGCTTTCTTT

d_call: NA
v_call: TRBV21-1
j_call: TRBJ1-1
clone_size: few
cdr3_aa: CASSTDTEAFF
cdr3_nt: TGTGCCAGCAGTACCGACACTGAAGCTTTCTTT

d_call: TRBD2
v_call: TRBV12-3/TRBV12-4
j_call: TRBJ2-7
clone_size: few
cdr3_aa: CASRLGGGPNEQYF
cdr3_nt: TGTGCCAGCAGACTGGGGGGAGGGCCGAACGAGCAGTACTTC

d_call: NA
v_call: TRBV4-2
j_call: TRBJ1-1
clone_size: NA
cdr3_aa: CASSHHKYGWESDAEAFF
cdr3_nt: TGTGCCAGCAGCCACCACAAATACGGCTGGGAGTCGGATGCTGAAGCTTTCTTT

d_call: NA
v_call: TRBV4-2
j_call: TRBJ2-7
clone_size: few
cdr3_aa: CASSPRVLGTYEQYF
cdr3_nt: TGTGCCAGCAGCCCTCGGGTACTAGGAACCTACGAGCAGTACTTC

d_call: NA
v_call: TRBV12-3/TRBV12-4
j_call: TRBJ2-5
clone_size: NA
cdr3_aa: CASSPQPPTQYF
cdr3_nt: TGTGCCAGCAGCCCGCAGCCCCCCACCCAGTACTTC

d_call: NA
v_call: TRBV20-1
j_call: TRBJ1-2
clone_size: NA
cdr3_aa: CSASGDSYYGYTF
cdr3_nt: TGCAGTGCTAGTGGGGACTCCTACTATGGCTACACCTTC

d_call: TRBD1
v_call: TRBV5-1
j_call: TRBJ2-3
clone_size: few
cdr3_aa: CASSLERQGPDTQYF
cdr3_nt: TGCGCCAGCAGCTTGGAACGACAGGGCCCAGATACGCAGTATTTT

d_call: TRBD1
v_call: TRBV4-3
j_call: TRBJ1-1
clone_size: few
cdr3_aa: CASSQDSGTVKSGMNTEAFF
cdr3_nt: TGCGCCAGCAGCCAAGATAGCGGGACAGTGAAAAGTGGTATGAACACTGAAGCTTTCTTT

d_call: NA
v_call: TRBV3-1
j_call: TRBJ1-6
clone_size: NA
cdr3_aa: CASSQGGGNSPLHF
cdr3_nt: TGTGCCAGCAGCCAAGGGGGGGGCAATTCACCCCTCCACTTT

d_call: NA
v_call: TRBV30
j_call: TRBJ2-5
clone_size: many
cdr3_aa: CAWRSLGAIVYETQYF
cdr3_nt: TGTGCCTGGAGGAGTCTCGGGGCCATCGTATACGAGACCCAGTACTTC

d_call: NA
v_call: TRBV15
j_call: TRBJ1-1
clone_size: many
cdr3_aa: CATSRDVEGAFF
cdr3_nt: TGTGCCACCAGCAGAGATGTCGAGGGAGCTTTCTTT

d_call: NA
v_call: TRBV6-5
j_call: TRBJ2-1
clone_size: few
cdr3_aa: CASSGAWGNNEQFF
cdr3_nt: TGTGCCAGCAGTGGTGCTTGGGGAAACAATGAGCAGTTCTTC

d_call: NA
v_call: TRBV5-1
j_call: TRBJ2-1
clone_size: NA
cdr3_aa: CASSFGRAGNEQFF
cdr3_nt: TGCGCCAGCAGCTTCGGGCGGGCTGGCAATGAGCAGTTCTTC

d_call: NA
v_call: TRBV20-1
j_call: TRBJ1-1
clone_size: NA
cdr3_aa: CSAREYPWSGTEAFF
cdr3_nt: TGCAGTGCTAGAGAATACCCCTGGTCGGGCACTGAAGCTTTCTTT

d_call: TRBD1
v_call: TRBV7-8
j_call: TRBJ2-7
clone_size: few
cdr3_aa: CASSSRPGQGGYEQYF
cdr3_nt: TGTGCCAGCAGCTCACGACCGGGACAGGGGGGTTACGAGCAGTACTTC

d_call: NA
v_call: TRBV7-2
j_call: TRBJ1-1
clone_size: many
cdr3_aa: CASSLHMGDTEAFF
cdr3_nt: TGTGCCAGCAGTCTACACATGGGAGACACTGAAGCTTTCTTT

d_call: NA
v_call: TRBV24-1
j_call: TRBJ2-3
clone_size: few
cdr3_aa: CATSEVSSTDTQYF
cdr3_nt: TGTGCCACCAGTGAGGTTTCTAGCACAGATACGCAGTATTTT

d_call: TRBD1
v_call: TRBV6-5
j_call: TRBJ1-2
clone_size: few
cdr3_aa: CASSQQGMRGYTF
cdr3_nt: TGTGCCAGCAGTCAACAGGGGATGAGAGGCTACACCTTC

d_call: NA
v_call: TRBV5-6
j_call: TRBJ2-6
clone_size: few
cdr3_aa: CASSLTGANVLTF
cdr3_nt: TGTGCCAGCAGCTTAACTGGGGCCAACGTCCTGACTTTC

d_call: TRBD2
v_call: TRBV7-9
j_call: TRBJ2-3
clone_size: NA
cdr3_aa: CASSLVVSGATDTQYF
cdr3_nt: TGTGCCAGCAGCTTAGTAGTTAGCGGGGCCACAGATACGCAGTATTTT

d_call: NA
v_call: TRBV12-3/TRBV12-4
j_call: TRBJ2-3
clone_size: many
cdr3_aa: CASILRGAYTDTQYF
cdr3_nt: TGTGCCAGCATCCTCCGGGGGGCCTACACAGATACGCAGTATTTT

d_call: TRBD1
v_call: TRBV7-2
j_call: TRBJ1-2
clone_size: many
cdr3_aa: CASSPGTGGRGYTF
cdr3_nt: TGTGCCAGCAGTCCGGGGACAGGGGGACGAGGCTACACCTTC

d_call: NA
v_call: TRBV20-1
j_call: TRBJ1-5
clone_size: few
cdr3_aa: CSAGISTGHQPQHF
cdr3_nt: TGCAGTGCGGGGATTTCCACAGGGCATCAGCCCCAGCATTTT

d_call: NA
v_call: TRBV12-3/TRBV12-4
j_call: TRBJ2-7
clone_size: NA
cdr3_aa: CASSPRAPEQYF
cdr3_nt: TGTGCCAGCAGTCCCCGGGCTCCGGAGCAGTACTTC

d_call: NA
v_call: TRBV6-5
j_call: TRBJ2-1
clone_size: few
cdr3_aa: CASSYQLAGLTEQFF
cdr3_nt: TGTGCCAGCAGTTATCAACTAGCAGGTCTGACTGAGCAGTTCTTC

d_call: NA
v_call: TRBV20-1
j_call: TRBJ1-5
clone_size: few
cdr3_aa: CSAGAGGNQPQHF
cdr3_nt: TGCAGTGCGGGGGCAGGGGGCAATCAGCCCCAGCATTTT

d_call: NA
v_call: TRBV5-6
j_call: TRBJ2-7
clone_size: many
cdr3_aa: CASSPGQDEQYF
cdr3_nt: TGTGCCAGCAGCCCCGGTCAGGACGAGCAGTACTTC

d_call: TRBD2
v_call: TRBV7-2
j_call: TRBJ2-5
clone_size: many
cdr3_aa: CASSLGRGSTETQYF
cdr3_nt: TGTGCCAGCAGCTTAGGGCGGGGGAGCACAGAGACCCAGTACTTC

d_call: TRBD1
v_call: TRBV7-6
j_call: TRBJ2-3
clone_size: few
cdr3_aa: CASSGQGWDTQYF
cdr3_nt: TGTGCCAGCAGCGGACAGGGATGGGATACGCAGTATTTT

d_call: TRBD2
v_call: TRBV6-2/TRBV6-3
j_call: TRBJ2-7
clone_size: NA
cdr3_aa: CASRGSGGFSYEQYF
cdr3_nt: TGTGCCAGCAGGGGTAGCGGGGGCTTCTCCTACGAGCAGTACTTC

d_call: TRBD1
v_call: TRBV5-5
j_call: TRBJ1-6
clone_size: few
cdr3_aa: CASSLSLNRGKSPLHF
cdr3_nt: TGTGCCAGCAGCTTGAGCCTGAACAGGGGAAAATCACCCCTCCACTTT

d_call: TRBD1
v_call: TRBV29-1
j_call: TRBJ1-2
clone_size: NA
cdr3_aa: CSVDEDRNYGYTF
cdr3_nt: TGCAGCGTTGATGAGGACAGGAACTATGGCTACACCTTC

d_call: NA
v_call: TRBV4-1
j_call: TRBJ1-2
clone_size: few
cdr3_aa: CASSQDLGGLGYTF
cdr3_nt: TGCGCCAGCAGCCAAGATCTAGGGGGGCTTGGCTACACCTTC

d_call: NA
v_call: TRBV7-2
j_call: TRBJ2-7
clone_size: NA
cdr3_aa: CASSLAGRGISYEQYF
cdr3_nt: TGTGCCAGCAGCTTAGCTGGACGGGGGATCTCCTACGAGCAGTACTTC

d_call: NA
v_call: TRBV6-2/TRBV6-3
j_call: TRBJ2-2
clone_size: NA
cdr3_aa: CASSYSKRDTGELFF
cdr3_nt: TGTGCCAGCAGTTACTCGAAAAGGGACACCGGGGAGCTGTTTTTT

d_call: TRBD1
v_call: TRBV6-2/TRBV6-3
j_call: TRBJ2-5
clone_size: few
cdr3_aa: CASSSQGWKTQYF
cdr3_nt: TGTGCCAGCAGTTCACAGGGGTGGAAGACCCAGTACTTC

d_call: NA
v_call: TRBV7-2
j_call: TRBJ2-2
clone_size: many
cdr3_aa: CASSLGLRNGELFF
cdr3_nt: TGTGCCAGCAGCTTAGGTCTGAGGAACGGGGAGCTGTTTTTT

d_call: NA
v_call: TRBV5-4
j_call: TRBJ2-1
clone_size: NA
cdr3_aa: CASSLVPRTQYNEQFF
cdr3_nt: TGTGCCAGCAGCTTGGTTCCGCGGACCCAATACAATGAGCAGTTCTTC

d_call: NA
v_call: TRBV7-8
j_call: TRBJ2-3
clone_size: many
cdr3_aa: CASSFEGGGADTQYF
cdr3_nt: TGTGCCAGCAGCTTCGAGGGGGGTGGCGCAGATACGCAGTATTTT

d_call: TRBD1
v_call: TRBV4-3
j_call: TRBJ2-2
clone_size: NA
cdr3_aa: CASSRLLGQINTGELFF
cdr3_nt: TGCGCCAGCAGCCGGTTGCTGGGACAGATAAACACCGGGGAGCTGTTTTTT

d_call: TRBD1
v_call: TRBV12-3/TRBV12-4
j_call: TRBJ2-5
clone_size: NA
cdr3_aa: CASSRRQGALQETQYF
cdr3_nt: TGTGCCAGCAGCCGAAGACAGGGGGCCTTACAAGAGACCCAGTACTTC

d_call: TRBD1
v_call: TRBV6-5
j_call: TRBJ2-2
clone_size: NA
cdr3_aa: CASSFGTGGNHGELFF
cdr3_nt: TGTGCCAGCAGTTTTGGGACAGGGGGCAATCACGGGGAGCTGTTTTTT

d_call: NA
v_call: TRBV5-1
j_call: TRBJ1-1
clone_size: NA
cdr3_aa: CASSFLSRPNTEAFF
cdr3_nt: TGCGCCAGCAGCTTCCTATCCAGGCCGAACACTGAAGCTTTCTTT